These 20 T cell receptor beta chains share one sample of origin, sequenced in a study of cytomegalovirus exposure and HLA in healthy donors. PCR employed 60 Vbeta and 13 Jbeta primers. Only in-frame clones appear in the TCRdb table, and some are missing; sequencing was by immunoSEQ multiplex PCR. The sample has about 300,000 clones; just over 85% are singletons. Material for sequencing was PBMCs. The receptors were gathered from a middle-aged man in good health and CMV-seropositive.

In its sample, this clone was seen once. This sequence joins TRBV4-1 and TRBJ2-1; 12 bases line up with TRBD2. CDR1 MGHRA and CDR2 YSYEKL come from the germline V gene. V lost 1 base to trimming and J lost 8 bases; unmatched junction nucleotides: 9. The CDR3 loop spans 17 amino acids. The CDR3 sequence is CASSQVPLAGGLDEQFF. The CDR3, as DNA: TGCGCCAGCAGCCAAGTTCCGCTAGCGGGAGGGCTCGATGAGCAGTTCTTC.

The chain joins TRBV27 to TRBJ2-7; D is undetermined. CDR1 is MNHEY and CDR2 is SMNVEV in the germline V gene (reference sequence). CDR3 size: 15 residues. Trimming removed 4 bases at V and 3 bases at J, with 16 bases between. In nucleotides, the CDR3 is TGTGCCAGCAGTTATTCCCGGCCAGGCAACTACGAGCAGTACTTC. The encoded protein is CASSYSRPGNYEQYF.

Only one count was recorded for this clone. The gene calls are TRBV2 and TRBJ2-6; D might be TRBD2 (5 bases). CDR1 and CDR2 (germline): SNHLY, FYNNEI. This CDR3 spans 16 amino acids. Trimming left V 4 bases short and J 0 bases short, with 10 bases between. The CDR3 is CASSASFISGANVLTF. In DNA, the CDR3 is TGTGCCAGCAGTGCTAGCTTCATCTCTGGGGCCAACGTCCTGACTTTC.

This clone was observed a single time. This chain connects TRBV6-1 to TRBJ2-7; 10 nucleotides match TRBD1. After removal of 10 bases from V and 4 bases from J, the junction contained 7 bases not matched to a gene. This CDR3 is built from 13 residues. The germline gives CDR1 MNHNS, CDR2 SASEGT. CDR3 loop: CATPRDRGYEQYF. The CDR3 nucleotides read TGTGCCACCCCAAGGGACAGGGGTTACGAGCAGTACTTC.

The CDR3 spells CASIPAGPPNYGYTF. For the CDR3, the DNA is TGTGCCAGTATCCCTGCGGGACCTCCTAACTATGGCTACACCTTC. The chain joins TRBV19 to TRBJ1-2; D is possibly TRBD1 (5 bases). V shed 7 bases and J shed 0 bases, with 15 bases lying between them. Germline CDR1 LNHDA, CDR2 SQIVND (reference sequence). The CDR3 runs 15 residues. The entire variable domain, with the rest obtained from reference TRBV19 and TRBJ1-2, is as follows: DGGITQSPKYLFRKEGQNVTLSCEQNLNHDAMYWYRQDPGQGLRLIYYSQIVNDFQKGDIAEGYSVSREKKESFPLTVTSAQKNPTAFYLCASIPAGPPNYGYTFGSGTRLTVV.

The J gene is TRBJ1-1, the V gene TRBV11-2; 8 positions match TRBD1. The ends lost 6 bases at V and 6 bases at J; junction bases unmatched: 18. Germline loops: CDR1 SGHAT, CDR2 FQNNGV. This CDR3 is 17 amino acids long. In nucleotides, the CDR3 is TGTGCCAGCAGACAGGACAGGGAGCGGTCTCCGTTCTCTGAAGCTTTCTTT. Protein product: CASRQDRERSPFSEAFF.

This clone was seen more than once but under ten times. In the same sample, other DNA sequences code for this CDR3. The chain links TRBV14 to TRBJ2-7, with D tentatively TRBD2 (6 bases). CDR3 length: 15 residues. Germline V gene data show CDR1 as SGHDN and CDR2 as FVKESK. V lost 2 bases to trimming and J lost 0 bases, with 11 bases between them. The CDR3 DNA is TGTGCCAGCAGCCAACTGGCGGGGAGCTCCTACGAGCAGTACTTC. Protein product: CASSQLAGSSYEQYF.

The chain recombines TRBV4-1 with TRBJ1-4; D gene ambiguous. The CDR3 has 15 residues. Trimming stripped 4 bases from V and 5 bases from J, with 14 bases between. Germline V gene data show CDR1 as MGHRA and CDR2 as YSYEKL. CDR3 in amino acids: CASSRVRGENEKLFF. CDR3 bases: TGCGCCAGCAGCCGGGTTCGGGGAGAAAATGAAAAACTGTTTTTT.

V usage is TRBV6-1 and J usage is TRBJ2-1; D ambiguous. The CDR3 spans 12 residues. Trimming stripped 6 bases from V and 9 bases from J, with 12 bases between. The germline CDR1 and CDR2 sequences are MNHNS and SASEGT. The CDR3 loop reads CASSQPRLEQFF. The CDR3 DNA follows: TGTGCCAGCAGCCAGCCTAGGCTTGAGCAGTTCTTC.

The chain employs TRBV30 and TRBJ2-7; D perhaps matches TRBD2 (6 bases). CDR1 GTSNPN and CDR2 SVGIG come from the germline V gene (reference sequence). The CDR3 is 11 residues long. Trimming cost V 4 bases and J 6 bases, with 10 bases left between them. In DNA, the CDR3 is TGTGCCTGGACTCACGGGGGCGAGCAGTACTTC. Translation gives CAWTHGGEQYF.

This chain connects TRBV6-6 to TRBJ2-5; 10 bases agree with TRBD2. This CDR3 region has 14 residues. Germline V lookup: CDR1 MNHNY, CDR2 SVGAGI (reference sequence). V was pared by 8 bases and J by 3 bases, with 6 bases of the junction left unmatched. CDR3 in amino acids: CASGRGLAKETQYF. The CDR3 bases are TGTGCCAGCGGACGGGGACTAGCGAAAGAGACCCAGTACTTC.

The chain employs TRBV5-1 and TRBJ2-6, with a possible D match to TRBD1 (5 bases). The germline CDR1 and CDR2 sequences are SGHRS and YFSETQ. Trimming removed 0 bases at V and 1 base at J, with 8 bases between. CDR3 length: 16 residues. The CDR3 DNA reads TGCGCCAGCAGCTTGGAGGCAGGGTCTGGGGCCAACGTCCTGACTTTC. This encodes CASSLEAGSGANVLTF.

The chain has TRBV28 and TRBJ1-1, with TRBD1 matching over 7 bases. With V trimmed by 6 bases and J by 8 bases, 3 bases remained unmatched. Germline assignment: CDR1 MDHEN and CDR2 SYDVKM. The CDR3 is made up of 11 amino acids. In nucleotides, the CDR3 is TGTGCCAGCAGGGGACAGATCGAAGCTTTCTTT. The encoded protein is CASRGQIEAFF.

The chain couples TRBV4-2 to TRBJ2-3; 7 positions match TRBD1. The CDR3 has 15 residues. V dropped 1 base and J dropped 6; count of bases not matched to a gene: 7. Germline CDR1 reads LGHNA; CDR2 reads YNFKEQ. CDR3 nucleotide sequence: TGTGCCAGCAGCCAAGGGACAACCAGGGGGGATACGCAGTATTTT. It specifies CASSQGTTRGDTQYF.

This chain joins TRBV6-4 and TRBJ2-3, with 9 bases that match TRBD2. The CDR3 covers 14 residues. Per germline, CDR1 MRHNA and CDR2 SNTAGT. The V segment lost 6 bases and the J segment 2 bases; nucleotides outside the gene matches: 3. The CDR3 region is CASRWTSDTDTQYF. The CDR3 DNA follows: TGTGCCAGCAGATGGACTAGCGACACAGATACGCAGTATTTT.

The V and J genes are TRBV29-1 and TRBJ2-3; 7 bases align to TRBD1. Trimming at V came to 6 bases and at J to 3 bases, leaving 12 bases not matched to a gene. Looked up from germline, CDR1 is SQVTM and CDR2 is ANQGSEA. CDR3 length: 15 amino acids. CDR3 region: CSVEPRDRETDTQYF. CDR3 in DNA: TGCAGCGTGGAGCCCCGAGACAGGGAGACAGATACGCAGTATTTT.

The genes are TRBV5-6 and TRBJ2-7, with D possibly matching TRBD2 (6 bases). The CDR3 consists of 15 residues. V lost 5 bases, J lost 0 bases, and 15 bases lay in between. Germline CDR1 reads SGHDT; CDR2 reads YYEEEE. CDR3 loop: CASRGTGPSSYEQYF. In nucleotides, the CDR3 is TGTGCCAGCAGGGGGACTGGGCCGAGCTCCTACGAGCAGTACTTC.

The rearrangement links TRBV4-1 to TRBJ2-1; 7 bases fit TRBD2. Per germline, CDR1 MGHRA and CDR2 YSYEKL. The CDR3 is 15 amino acids. V was clipped by 4 bases and J by 9 bases; unmatched bases: 12. The CDR3 spells CASSRILSGKVEQFF. The CDR3 coding sequence is TGCGCCAGCAGCCGGATTTTAAGCGGGAAAGTTGAGCAGTTCTTC.

The J gene is TRBJ2-1, the V gene TRBV14; 9 bases align to TRBD2. CDR3 length: 17 amino acids. The junction had 8 bases not matched to a gene; V was cut back by 1 base and J by 4 bases. Germline values: CDR1 SGHDN, CDR2 FVKESK. The CDR3 coding sequence is TGTGCCAGCAGCCAAGGGGGACTAGCCAGGAGGTACAATGAGCAGTTCTTC. This codes for CASSQGGLARRYNEQFF.

The chain recombines TRBV13 with TRBJ2-7; TRBD2 matches at 14 bases. CDR3 length: 15 residues. The germline gives CDR1 PRHDT, CDR2 FYEKMQ (reference sequence). Unmatched junction bases numbered 2, after V lost 4 bases and J lost 3 bases. This CDR3 reads CASSSGLAGVYEQYF. The CDR3 DNA reads as TGTGCCAGCAGCTCGGGACTAGCGGGAGTCTACGAGCAGTACTTC.